This TCR beta chain derives from a study of cytomegalovirus exposure and HLA in healthy donors. Study results and caveats: Sequencing had likely introduced a cluster of highly shared sequence variants as an artifact. In a later analysis, at a false discovery rate of 0.05, 17,000 or so TCR beta sequences matched HLA alleles.

V was clipped by 6 bases and J by 5 bases; unmatched bases: 8. The CDR3 has 15 amino acids. The V gene's germline CDR1 is MNHEY and CDR2 SVGAGI. The study ran its PCR with 60 Vbeta and 13 Jbeta primers. Profiled with immunoSEQ multiplex PCR; TCRdb holds only in-frame clones, not every one. The table lists approximately 70,000 clones, 74% of them singletons. As to this clone: As yet, its antigen is unknown.

The rearrangement links TRBV6-5 to TRBJ2-1, with TRBD2 matching 9 bases. The sequencing sample was made of PBMCs. The TCR comes from a human donor in good health. The CDR3 here is CASSPQTSGDNEQFF. CDR3 nucleotide sequence: TGTGCCAGCAGCCCGCAGACTAGCGGCGACAATGAGCAGTTCTTC.